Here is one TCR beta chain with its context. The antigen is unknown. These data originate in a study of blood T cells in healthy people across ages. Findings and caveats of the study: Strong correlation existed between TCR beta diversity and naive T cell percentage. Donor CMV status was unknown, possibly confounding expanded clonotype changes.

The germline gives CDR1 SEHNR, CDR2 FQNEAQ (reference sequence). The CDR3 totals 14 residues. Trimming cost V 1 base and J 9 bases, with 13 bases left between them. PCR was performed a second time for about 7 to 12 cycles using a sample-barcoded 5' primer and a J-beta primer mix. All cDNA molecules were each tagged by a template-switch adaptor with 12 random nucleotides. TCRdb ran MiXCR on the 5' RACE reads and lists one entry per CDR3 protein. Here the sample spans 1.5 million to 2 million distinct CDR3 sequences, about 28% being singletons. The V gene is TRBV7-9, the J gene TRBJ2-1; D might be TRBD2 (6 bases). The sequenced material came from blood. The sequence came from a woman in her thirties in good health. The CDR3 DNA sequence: TGTGCCAGCAGCTTAGTTGCGGGGTCCGGTGAGCAGTTCTTC. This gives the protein CASSLVAGSGEQFF. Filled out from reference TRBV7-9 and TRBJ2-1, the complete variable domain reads DTGVSQNPRHKITKRGQNVTFRCDPISEHNRLYWYRQTLGQGPEFLTYFQNEAQLEKSRLLSDRFSAERPKGSFSTLEIQRTEQGDSAMYLCASSLVAGSGEQFFGPGTRLTVL.